These T cell receptor beta chains were read from a single sample in a study of shared clonotypes between healthy human individuals. Method: immunoSEQ multiplex PCR; TCRdb's copy keeps in-frame clones and lacks some. The table records about 330,000 clones, under 80% of them present only once. Sequencing input: memory CD4+ T cells sorted from blood. The receptors were gathered from a man younger than 45 in good health. The CDR3 runs from the conserved cysteine through the conserved F or W. A D gene is named only where the DNA matches it firmly. Not every row has a clone size; where given, it reads once, few, many or a size class.

-	TRBV6-6	-	TRBJ2-7	CATYLAQGGYEQYF	TGTGCAACCTACCTCGCCCAGGGGGGCTACGAGCAGTACTTC
-	TRBV19	-	TRBJ2-6	CASQDSGANVLTF	TGTGCCAGTCAGGACTCTGGGGCCAACGTCCTGACTTTC
TRBD1	TRBV10-3	-	TRBJ2-5	CAIRSDRGSETQYF	TGTGCCATCAGATCGGACAGGGGATCGGAGACCCAGTACTTC
-	TRBV29-1	-	TRBJ2-3	CSVDSEAHTDTQYF	TGCAGCGTTGATTCAGAGGCCCACACAGATACGCAGTATTTT
-	TRBV7-9	many	TRBJ1-4	CASSLIVLNEKLFF	TGTGCCAGCAGCTTAATCGTTCTTAATGAAAAACTGTTTTTT
-	TRBV23-1	-	TRBJ2-5	CASSLQETQYF	TGCGCCAGCAGTCTCCAAGAGACCCAGTACTTC
TRBD2	TRBV5-4	-	TRBJ2-2	CASSLGLTGGNTGELFF	TGTGCCAGCAGCTTGGGATTGACGGGAGGGAACACCGGGGAGCTGTTTTTT
-	TRBV7-2	-	TRBJ2-7	CASSSQGYMHEQYF	TGTGCCAGCAGCTCACAGGGTTACATGCACGAGCAGTACTTC
-	TRBV5-6	once	TRBJ2-3	CASSFGPLVITDTQYF	TGTGCCAGCAGCTTCGGGCCTCTAGTTATCACAGATACGCAGTATTTT
TRBD2	TRBV6-5	-	TRBJ2-1	CASSYSFSGRRFFF	TGTGCCAGCAGTTACTCTTTTAGCGGGAGGAGATTCTTCTTC
-	TRBV18	-	TRBJ2-5	CASSPTVSVQETQYF	TGTGCCAGCTCCCCCACGGTTTCGGTTCAAGAGACCCAGTACTTC
TRBD2	TRBV5-1	-	TRBJ2-3	CASSLAVGTSGTDTQYF	TGCGCCAGCAGCTTGGCCGTCGGGACTAGCGGCACAGATACGCAGTATTTT
TRBD1	TRBV27	-	TRBJ1-1	CASSLLRRQGNFTEAFF	TGTGCCAGCAGTTTATTACGAAGACAGGGTAATTTCACTGAAGCTTTCTTT
TRBD1	TRBV4-1	-	TRBJ2-7	CASSQEPGGYYEQYF	TGCGCCAGCAGCCAAGAGCCAGGGGGCTACTACGAGCAGTACTTC
-	TRBV5-4	once	TRBJ2-2	CASSVTLPGELFF	TGTGCCAGCAGTGTTACGTTACCCGGGGAGCTGTTTTTT
-	TRBV10-2	-	TRBJ2-7	CASSFASSNYEQYF	TGCGCCAGCAGTTTTGCCTCCTCTAACTACGAGCAGTACTTC